This TCR beta chain was documented in a study of blood T cell repertoires in COVID-19 (TCRdb year 2020). With respect to the entire study: Samples covering the acute and convalescent phases of COVID-19 were provided by collaborators in the United States, Italy and Spain. The material from the prospective study consisted of cDNA or gDNA derived from T cells, B-cell-depleted T cells, or PBMCs. The repertoires were released in a freely available public database intended as a resource for research on the immune response to SARS-CoV-2. The dataset comprised deeply sampled blood TCRbeta repertoires from subjects exposed to, actively infected with, or recovered from COVID-19. Sample metadata almost always included a de-identified subject ID, COVID-19 status, age in years and sex. Where available, HLA class I and class II types were taken from metadata supplied by the sample provider and were not determined by assay-based typing. The samples were drawn from the first 160 participants of the ongoing ImmuneRACE study and from 1,254 subjects provided by 6 global collaborators.

TCRbeta CDR3 regions were amplified from genomic DNA using the immunoSEQ Assay, a bias-controlled multiplex PCR. On the study's bioinformatics: Within the assay, amplification of reference gene primers was used to estimate how many nucleated cells each sample contained. Sequence reads were collapsed and filtered to measure the absolute abundance of every unique TCRbeta CDR3 rearrangement. For each sample, productive Simpson clonality was calculated as the square root of Simpson's diversity index over productive rearrangements. Entries here come from immuneACCESS through TCRdb and include only in-frame sequences with V and J called. Some clones fail to appear in such tables; in the studies checked, an unresolved V gene covers under half of the shortfall, and the cause of the remainder is unknown. V, J and clone size reflect that table, while D and trimming were determined from the DNA. Within this sample are 210,000 or so clones, with approximately 80% of them counted one time only. Clones ranked in the top ten supply roughly 4.3% of the sample.

Participants in the prospective study were aged roughly 18 to 100 years, lived in some 24 United States geographic areas, and enrolled through a virtual design. In the prospective study, participants were assigned to cohorts based on the clinical history participants reported in a screening survey and a study questionnaire. In the prospective study, mobile phlebotomists collected whole blood, serum and a nasopharyngeal or oropharyngeal swab from each participant. Additional blood draws and questionnaires over an approximately two-month period could optionally be provided by prospective study participants. Before DNA extraction, blood samples from the prospective study were shipped at room temperature or frozen. Worth noting for this clone: Its antigen remains unidentified. No base qualities exist here, and no much larger clone lies one base off it. Within the sample, other DNA sequences also encode this same CDR3.

Study-wide conclusions, independent of this receptor: Clinical and demographic metadata were provided uncurated, with the amount varying by source and participant.

Per the germline V gene, SGDLS is the CDR1 and YYNGEE is the CDR2. There are 15 amino acids in the CDR3, from cysteine to phenylalanine inclusive. The DNA shown is the 45-base CDR3, in frame from base 1. V trim: 4 bases; J trim: 1 base; unmatched bases: 5. The sequence came from a man aged 30 to 39 with acute COVID-19. This chain is built from TRBV9 and TRBJ2-5; TRBD1 lines up with 9 middle nucleotides. Sequencing was done on a sample of PBMCs or T cells enriched from blood (not recorded which). The CDR3 region has the sequence CASSPGQGIQETQYF. The DNA sequence is given as TGTGCCAGCAGCCCAGGACAGGGGATCCAAGAGACCCAGTACTTC.